This T cell receptor beta chain was found in a study of blood T cell repertoires in COVID-19 (dated by TCRdb to about 2020). Regarding the research as a whole: Collaborator samples came from the United States, Italy and Spain and covered acute and convalescent phases of COVID-19. The material from the prospective study consisted of cDNA or gDNA derived from T cells, B-cell-depleted T cells, or PBMCs. The dataset comprised deeply sampled blood TCRbeta repertoires from subjects exposed to, actively infected with, or recovered from COVID-19. The repertoires were made available in a free public database intended to serve as a resource for research on the immune response to SARS-CoV-2. The samples were drawn from two sources: the first 160 participants of the ongoing ImmuneRACE study, and 1,000 to 1,500 subjects contributed by 6 global collaborators. Sample metadata almost always included a de-identified subject ID, COVID-19 status, age in years and sex. Where HLA class I and class II types were available, the types were taken from metadata supplied by the sample provider, not from assay-based typing. Study-level results and caveats: The amount of clinical and demographic metadata varied by source and participant and was provided uncurated.

Details on this clone: Its binding antigen is unknown. No clone much larger than this one lies a single base away; base qualities are absent.

TCRbeta CDR3 regions were amplified from genomic DNA using the immunoSEQ Assay, a bias-controlled multiplex PCR. The authors' analysis ran thus. Nucleated cell counts per sample were estimated from amplification of reference gene primers within the assay. To quantify the absolute abundance of each unique TCRbeta CDR3 rearrangement, sequence reads were collapsed and filtered. For each sample, productive Simpson clonality was calculated by taking the square root of Simpson's diversity index across productive rearrangements. TCRdb carries this immuneACCESS record with in-frame sequences only. Its versions omit some clonotypes, under half of them owing to an unresolved V gene in the studies checked, with the rest unexplained. The V and J calls and clone size come from that table; D and trimming were worked out from the DNA. In all, the sample holds 250,000 or so clones, and 80% to 90% of those were seen once. The top ten clones comprise about 3.1% of the sample.

Including cysteine and phenylalanine, the CDR3 has 12 amino acids. The CDR3 DNA has 36 bases and is translated from base 1. The V end loses 7 bases and the J end loses 4 bases, and a stretch of 9 bases separates them. Per the germline V gene, KGHDR is the CDR1 and SFDVKD is the CDR2. Enrolling through a virtual design, the prospective study's participants ranged in age from roughly 18 to 90 years and lived across 24 United States geographic areas. In the prospective study, participants were assigned to cohorts based on the clinical history participants reported in a screening survey and a study questionnaire. Exposed participants had been in contact, within 2 weeks of entering the study, with a person who had a PCR-confirmed or clinician-diagnosed case of COVID-19. In the prospective study, whole blood, serum and a nasopharyngeal or oropharyngeal swab were collected from each participant by mobile phlebotomists. Additional blood draws and questionnaires over an approximately two-month period could optionally be provided by prospective study participants. Prospective study blood samples were shipped either frozen or at room temperature before DNA extraction.

Specimen: PBMCs or T cells enriched from blood (not recorded which). This sequence was found in a woman in her forties who had been exposed to COVID-19. The rearranged segments are TRBV24-1 and TRBJ1-1; the D gene is perhaps TRBD1, from 5 matching bases. The nucleotides read TGTGCCACCAGGACAGTTGCCACTGAAGCTTTCTTT. This sequence encodes CATRTVATEAFF.